This T cell receptor (beta chain) was recorded in a study of ipilimumab plus nivolumab after autologous stem cell transplantation (dated by TCRdb to about 2021). Study-level background: The median number of doses received by trial patients was 5 for ipilimumab and about 8 for nivolumab. The intent-to-treat population of the trial was made up of thirty-five patients. Primary refractory and relapsed disease were included in the DLBCL cohort, with 18-month progression-free survival of about 86% and 27%, respectively. Patients in the trial were undergoing autologous transplant and had high-risk diffuse large B cell lymphoma, mature T cell lymphoma, or multiple myeloma. Here is what the overall study found, with its caveats: The authors concluded that, as post-transplant consolidation, combined checkpoint inhibition appeared tolerable. Per the authors, a biologic rationale for further study of the post-transplant checkpoint inhibition approach was offered by T cell receptor repertoire, regulatory T cell phenotype and gut microbiota profiles.

Checkpoint therapy was initiated 14 to 28 days after autologous transplant, and ipilimumab was administered at 1 mg/kg intravenously on day 1 of selected weeks. Nivolumab was given at 3 mg/kg intravenously on day 1 of weeks 1, 4, 7, 10, and every two weeks through week 26. This was a Phase Ib clinical trial that tested ipilimumab plus nivolumab, given as combined checkpoint inhibition, for consolidation following autologous stem cell transplantation. Library construction relied on the immunoSEQ multiplex PCR assay. What TCRdb holds here is the immuneACCESS table cut down to in-frame rearrangements. Part of the clones is not present; checked against another copy, under half of the missing clones reflect an unresolved V gene, and the others are unexplained. This sample is represented by fewer than 25,000 clones; around 80% of them were singletons. The top ten constitute over 5.5% of the sample. Taken from the germline V gene, the CDR1 and CDR2 loops are MGHDK and SYGVNS. V sheds 3 bases and J sheds 0 bases, leaving 14 bases between their ends. The CDR3 sequence holds 16 residues, the cysteine and phenylalanine included. The read is trimmed to its CDR3 DNA, 48 bases read in frame from base 1.

With respect to this clone: Its antigen is unknown. One base away there is no much larger clone; base qualities are not given.

Recombination linked TRBV25-1 to TRBJ1-2, and TRBD1 may be the D gene, going by 5 matching bases. This receptor was taken from a male donor with diffuse large B-cell lymphoma. Sample: PBMCs, taken in a trial of ipilimumab plus nivolumab as post-transplant consolidation. The bases read TGTGCCAGCAGTGAGGGAGGAGGGGCCCCTAACTATGGCTACACCTTC. This encodes CASSEGGGAPNYGYTF.